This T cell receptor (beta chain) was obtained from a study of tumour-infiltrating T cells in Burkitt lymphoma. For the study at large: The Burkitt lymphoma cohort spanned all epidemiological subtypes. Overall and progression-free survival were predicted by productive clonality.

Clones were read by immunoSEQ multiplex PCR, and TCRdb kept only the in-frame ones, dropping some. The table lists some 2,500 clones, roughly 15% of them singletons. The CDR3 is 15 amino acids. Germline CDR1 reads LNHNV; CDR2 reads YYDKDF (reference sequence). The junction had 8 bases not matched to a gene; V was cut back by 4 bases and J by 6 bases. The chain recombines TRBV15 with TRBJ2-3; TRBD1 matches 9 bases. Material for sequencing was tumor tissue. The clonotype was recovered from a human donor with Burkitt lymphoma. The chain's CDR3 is CATSTRDRESDTQYF. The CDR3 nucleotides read TGTGCCACCAGCACCCGGGACAGGGAATCGGATACGCAGTATTTT.